These T cell receptor beta chains were read from a single sample in a study of blood T cell repertoires in COVID-19. Here immunoSEQ multiplex PCR was the method, and the copy in TCRdb shows in-frame clones only, minus some. The table has about 440,000 clones, around 89% seen once; the top ten hold more than 4%. The sequencing sample was made of peripheral blood. All receptors come from a woman younger than 45 with acute or convalescent COVID-19. Each CDR3 is given with its conserved first and last residue. Fields, in order: V gene, clone size, D gene, J gene, CDR3 DNA, CDR3 protein. A D gene is named only where the DNA matches it firmly. Clone size, where shown, is once, few, many, or a class for clones that have expanded.

TRBV29-1	-	-	TRBJ2-3	TGCAGCGTTGAAATTGGGGGGACGCAGTATTTT	CSVEIGGTQYF
TRBV5-6	-	TRBD2	TRBJ2-3	TGTGCCAGCAGCTCCCCCGGGCGGACTAGTACGGATACGCAGTATTTT	CASSSPGRTSTDTQYF
TRBV5-1	-	TRBD2	TRBJ2-5	TGCGCCAGCAGCGTAGGGCGACTAGCGGGGGGCCGGATTGTTGAGACCCAGTACTTC	CASSVGRLAGGRIVETQYF
TRBV27	-	TRBD1	TRBJ2-2	TGTGCCAGCACCCAGGGGGCGTACACCGGGGAGCTGTTTTTT	CASTQGAYTGELFF
TRBV20-1	-	TRBD1	TRBJ2-1	TGCAGTGCTAGTGGCGGACAGGGCCTTGATGAGCAGTTCTTC	CSASGGQGLDEQFF
TRBV7-6	-	TRBD2	TRBJ2-7	TGTGCCAGCAGCCGCTTAGCGGGGGGGCATAACGAGCAGTACTTC	CASSRLAGGHNEQYF
TRBV4-2	-	-	TRBJ2-1	TGTGCCAGCAGCCAGGCCGGGACACAGCTATACCTCTCCTACAATGAGCAGTTCTTC	CASSQAGTQLYLSYNEQFF
TRBV6-6	-	TRBD1	TRBJ1-5	TGTGCCAGCAGGCTTCAGACAGGGGGCGGCAATCAGCCCCAGCATTTT	CASRLQTGGGNQPQHF
TRBV2	-	-	TRBJ2-7	TGTGCCAGCAGTGGTCCACCCTCGGGGGGCCGCCTCTACGAGCAGTACTTC	CASSGPPSGGRLYEQYF
TRBV20-1	-	-	TRBJ2-1	TGCAGTGCTACGGATGAGCAGTTCTTC	CSATDEQFF
TRBV9	-	-	TRBJ1-2	TGTGCCAGCAGTGGGGGGGGCAACAACTATGGCTACACCTTC	CASSGGGNNYGYTF
TRBV6-6	-	TRBD1	TRBJ1-1	TGTGCCAGCAGCGCGCGACAGGGGTTAGATACTGAAGCTTTCTTT	CASSARQGLDTEAFF
TRBV11-2	-	-	TRBJ2-1	TGTGCCAGCAGCTTAGGTACGGGGGTAGGCGATGAGCAGTTCTTC	CASSLGTGVGDEQFF
TRBV9	-	-	TRBJ1-6	TGTGCCAGCAGCGCCCGGACCGGGGGGAATTCACCCCTCCACTTT	CASSARTGGNSPLHF
TRBV7-9	once	-	TRBJ2-3	TGTGCCAGCAGCTTAACAGGGAAAAAGACAGATACGCAGTATTTT	CASSLTGKKTDTQYF
TRBV6-1	-	-	TRBJ2-6	TGTGCCAGCAGTGAATACAGCTCTGGGGCCAACGTCCTGACTTTC	CASSEYSSGANVLTF
TRBV30	-	-	TRBJ1-6	TGTGTCTTAACGACAGGCGCCAATTCACCCCTCCACTTT	CVLTTGANSPLHF
TRBV14	-	-	TRBJ1-1	TGTGCCAGCAGCCGACAGAATATGAACACTGAAGCTTTCTTT	CASSRQNMNTEAFF
TRBV7-9	-	TRBD1	TRBJ1-3	TGTGCCAGCAGCCTAGGGACAGACTCTGGAAACACCATATATTTT	CASSLGTDSGNTIYF